This is a list of T cell receptor beta chains from one sample in a study of shared clonotypes between healthy human individuals. Only in-frame clones appear in the TCRdb table, and some are missing; sequencing was by immunoSEQ multiplex PCR. The data hold hundreds of thousands of clones, with 98% observed a single time. Sample: naive CD8+ T cells sorted from blood. The receptors here all came from a man aged 25-45 years in good health. Both conserved end residues are part of each CDR3. D genes are given only for firm matches.

TGTGCCAGCAGTGATCCCCACGAGCAGTACTTC	CASSDPHEQYF	TRBV6-1	11	TRBJ2-7	-
TGTGCCGGGCTCACTAGCGGGTACACAGATACGCAGTATTTT	CAGLTSGYTDTQYF	TRBV7-9	14	TRBJ2-3	TRBD2
TGTGCCAGCAGCCACCCAGGGGGTGGGGAAGGGCAGACCCAGTACTTC	CASSHPGGGEGQTQYF	TRBV14	16	TRBJ2-5	TRBD1
TGTGCCAGCAGTCGGACAAGGACTGAAGCTTTCTTT	CASSRTRTEAFF	TRBV6-5	12	TRBJ1-1	-
TGTGCCAGCAGCTTAGTTTATTGGGAGCAGTTCTTC	CASSLVYWEQFF	TRBV7-9	12	TRBJ2-1	-
TGTGCCAGCAGCCCATTACGTACAGGGGCGAACTACGAGCAGTACTTC	CASSPLRTGANYEQYF	TRBV7-9	16	TRBJ2-7	TRBD1
TGTGCCAGCAGCATGCACACCGGGGAGCTGTTTTTT	CASSMHTGELFF	TRBV7-9	12	TRBJ2-2	-
TGTGCCAGCAGTGTGAGAGGGGTCAAAAACATTCAGTACTTC	CASSVRGVKNIQYF	TRBV6-1	14	TRBJ2-4	-
TGTGCCAGCAGTAGGCGGACAGGGGAGGGAGATACGCAGTATTTT	CASSRRTGEGDTQYF	TRBV5-5	15	TRBJ2-3	TRBD1
TGTGCCAGCAGCCTGAGGCCCGCCTACGAGCAGTACTTC	CASSLRPAYEQYF	TRBV6-5	13	TRBJ2-7	-
TGTGCCAGCAGCTTAGGGACAGGGGGCCAGCCCCAGCATTTT	CASSLGTGGQPQHF	TRBV13	14	TRBJ1-5	TRBD1
TGTGCCAGCAGCTGGGGGGAAGAGACCCAGTACTTC	CASSWGEETQYF	TRBV7-8	12	TRBJ2-5	-